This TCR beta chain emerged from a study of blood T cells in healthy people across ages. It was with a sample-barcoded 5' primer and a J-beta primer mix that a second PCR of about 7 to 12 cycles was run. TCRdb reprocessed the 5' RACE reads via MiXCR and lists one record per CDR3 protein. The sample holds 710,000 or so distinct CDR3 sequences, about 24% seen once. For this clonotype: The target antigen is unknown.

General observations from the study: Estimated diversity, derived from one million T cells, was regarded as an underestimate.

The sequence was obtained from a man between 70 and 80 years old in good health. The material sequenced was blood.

CDR3 bases: TGTGCCAGCAGCCACCGCGGGCCCCTCAATGAGCAGTTCTTC. Residues: CASSHRGPLNEQFF. The chain uses TRBV25-1 and TRBJ2-1, with D maybe TRBD2 (5 bases). This CDR3 spans 14 amino acids. The V end was cut by 6 bases, the J end by 6 bases, with 15 bases between. The germline CDR1 and CDR2 sequences are MGHDK and SYGVNS.